The clone carrying this T cell receptor (beta chain) was seen a single time. The data are from a study of T-cell reconstitution after alpha-beta-depleted transplantation in children. The CDR3 totals 15 residues. Germline V CDR1 and CDR2: SGHKS, YYEKEE (reference sequence). Germline trimming cut 4 bases from V and 1 base from J; bases unmatched to any gene: 7. Construction of the TCRbeta library involved unique molecular identifiers. TCRdb passed the PCR reads through MiXCR, listing each CDR3 protein once. This sample has some 490,000 distinct CDR3 sequences, with around 12% found just once. Sequenced material: PBMCs from the stem cell graft donor, taken from the stem cell graft. The TCR sequence derives from a human donor who donated a stem cell graft to a child with combined immunodeficiency. The chain couples TRBV5-5 to TRBJ2-5; 7 bases are a match to TRBD1. The CDR3 loop is CASSTGQFSQETQYF. CDR3 bases: TGTGCCAGCAGCACGGGACAGTTTTCCCAAGAGACCCAGTACTTC.